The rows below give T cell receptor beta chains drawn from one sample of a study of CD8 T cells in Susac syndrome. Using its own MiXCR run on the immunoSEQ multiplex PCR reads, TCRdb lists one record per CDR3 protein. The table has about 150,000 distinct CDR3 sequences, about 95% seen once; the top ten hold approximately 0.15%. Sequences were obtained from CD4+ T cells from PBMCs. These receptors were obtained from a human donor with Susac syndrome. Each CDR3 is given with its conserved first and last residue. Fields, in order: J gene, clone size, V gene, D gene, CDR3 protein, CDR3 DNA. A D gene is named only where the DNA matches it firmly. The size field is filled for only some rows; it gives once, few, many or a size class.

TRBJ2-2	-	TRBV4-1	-	CASSPNRATGELFF	TGCGCCAGCAGCCCCAATCGCGCTACCGGGGAGCTGTTTTTT
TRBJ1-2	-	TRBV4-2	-	CASSQDRELGGYTF	TGTGCCAGCAGCCAAGACAGGGAGCTAGGTGGCTACACCTTC
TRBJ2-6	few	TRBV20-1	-	CSARGGPGANVLTF	TGCAGTGCTAGAGGGGGGCCTGGGGCCAACGTCCTGACTTTC
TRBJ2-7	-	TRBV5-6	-	CASSLPGDTKGYEQYF	TGTGCCAGCAGCTTGCCGGGGGACACCAAAGGATACGAGCAGTACTTC
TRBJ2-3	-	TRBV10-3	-	CAIRTTDTQYF	TGTGCCATCAGGACCACAGATACGCAGTATTTT
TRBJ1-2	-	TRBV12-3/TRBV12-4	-	CASSSRQDVYYGYTF	TGTGCCAGCAGTAGCCGACAGGACGTATACTATGGCTACACCTTC
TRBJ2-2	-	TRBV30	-	CASTSLGTLRVNTGELFF	TGTGCCTCTACCTCTCTCGGGACCCTAAGGGTGAACACCGGGGAGCTGTTTTTT
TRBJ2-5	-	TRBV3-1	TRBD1	CASSQGGQGEYF	TGTGCCAGCAGCCAAGGGGGCCAGGGGGAGTACTTC
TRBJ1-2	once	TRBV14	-	CASSPTWGTGGYTF	TGTGCCAGCAGCCCTACTTGGGGAACGGGAGGCTACACCTTC
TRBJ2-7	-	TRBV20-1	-	CSAKEWGAGEEQYF	TGCAGTGCTAAAGAGTGGGGGGCGGGTGAGGAGCAGTACTTC
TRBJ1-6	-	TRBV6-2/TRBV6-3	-	CASSFEGSPLHF	TGTGCCAGCAGTTTCGAAGGGTCACCCCTCCACTTT
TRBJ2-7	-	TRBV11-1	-	CASSLRAQDYEQYF	TGTGCCAGCAGCTTACGGGCACAAGACTACGAGCAGTACTTC
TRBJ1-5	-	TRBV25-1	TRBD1	CASSESGGNQPQHF	TGTGCCAGCAGTGAATCAGGGGGGAATCAGCCCCAGCATTTT
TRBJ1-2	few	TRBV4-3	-	CASSQGLLTGVLGYTF	TGCGCCAGCAGCCAAGGGCTACTTACTGGAGTTTTGGGCTACACCTTC
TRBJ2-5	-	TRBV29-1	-	CSVGSDPTSTQYF	TGCAGCGTTGGGTCAGACCCGACATCGACCCAGTACTTC
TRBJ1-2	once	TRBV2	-	CASGVGMSYGYTF	TGTGCCAGCGGTGTAGGGATGAGCTATGGCTACACCTTC
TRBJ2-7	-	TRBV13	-	CASSSTPGVGEEQYF	TGTGCCAGCAGCTCCACTCCAGGGGTAGGGGAGGAGCAGTACTTC
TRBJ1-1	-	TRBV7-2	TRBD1	CASSLAWDRANTEAFF	TGTGCCAGCAGCTTAGCGTGGGACAGGGCCAACACTGAAGCTTTCTTT
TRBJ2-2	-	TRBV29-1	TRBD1	CSAAGTGTGELFF	TGCAGCGCCGCCGGGACAGGGACCGGGGAGCTGTTTTTT
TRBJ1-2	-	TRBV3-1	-	CASSQGTGGTAGHGYTF	TGTGCCAGCAGCCAAGGAACGGGAGGGACCGCGGGTCACGGCTACACCTTC
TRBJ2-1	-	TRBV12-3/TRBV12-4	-	CASIPSGRDEQFF	TGTGCCAGCATCCCCTCGGGCCGAGATGAGCAGTTCTTC
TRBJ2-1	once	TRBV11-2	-	CASSTYRDYSSYNEQFF	TGTGCCAGCAGCACCTACAGGGACTACAGCTCCTACAATGAGCAGTTCTTC
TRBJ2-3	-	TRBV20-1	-	CSATQGLRADTQYF	TGCAGTGCGACTCAGGGATTGAGGGCAGATACGCAGTATTTT
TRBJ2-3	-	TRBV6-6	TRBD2	CASSQTSGADTQYF	TGTGCCAGCAGCCAGACTAGCGGGGCAGATACGCAGTATTTT
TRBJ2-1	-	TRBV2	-	CASSRTNYNEQFF	TGTGCCAGCAGCAGGACAAACTACAATGAGCAGTTCTTC
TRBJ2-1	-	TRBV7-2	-	CASSLGLGGNEQFF	TGTGCCAGCAGCTTAGGTTTAGGGGGCAATGAGCAGTTCTTC
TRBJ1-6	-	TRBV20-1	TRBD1	CSARTGQGLGSPLHF	TGCAGTGCTAGAACGGGACAGGGCCTGGGGTCACCCCTCCACTTT
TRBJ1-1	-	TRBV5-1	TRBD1	CASSWTTGQGNTEAFF	TGCGCCAGCAGCTGGACCACAGGACAGGGGAACACTGAAGCTTTCTTT
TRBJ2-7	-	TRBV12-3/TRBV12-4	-	CASSRVLNAYEQYF	TGTGCCAGCAGCAGAGTTCTTAATGCCTACGAGCAGTACTTC
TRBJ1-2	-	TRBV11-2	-	CASSPSGASSYTF	TGTGCCAGCAGCCCATCGGGAGCAAGCAGCTACACCTTC
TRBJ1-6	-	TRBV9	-	CASSARGGIGSPLHF	TGTGCCAGCAGCGCCCGAGGGGGTATAGGATCACCCCTCCACTTT
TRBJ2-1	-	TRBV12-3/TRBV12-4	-	CASRTASYNEQFF	TGTGCCAGCAGAACAGCTTCCTACAATGAGCAGTTCTTC
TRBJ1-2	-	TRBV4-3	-	CASSLGLRDGYTF	TGCGCCAGCAGCCTGGGGCTACGCGATGGCTACACCTTC
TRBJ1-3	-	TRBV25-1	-	CASSPQGVDTIYF	TGTGCCAGCAGCCCACAGGGTGTTGACACCATATATTTT
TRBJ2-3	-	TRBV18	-	CASSPLLAGPSTDTQYF	TGTGCCAGCTCACCACTCCTGGCGGGACCTAGCACAGATACGCAGTATTTT
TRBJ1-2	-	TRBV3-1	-	CASRPANTGPGGGYTF	TGTGCCAGCAGACCCGCGAATACAGGGCCCGGAGGAGGCTACACCTTC
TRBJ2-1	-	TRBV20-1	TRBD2	CSAIEGLGFGEQFF	TGCAGTGCTATAGAGGGACTAGGCTTTGGTGAGCAGTTCTTC
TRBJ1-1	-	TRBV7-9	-	CASNHPGDTEAFF	TGTGCCAGCAATCATCCCGGGGACACTGAAGCTTTCTTT
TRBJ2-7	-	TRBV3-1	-	CASGRGLDEQYF	TGTGCCAGCGGCAGGGGCCTCGACGAGCAGTACTTC
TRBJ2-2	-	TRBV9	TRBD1	CASRPGQGVSGELFF	TGTGCCAGCAGACCGGGACAGGGAGTATCCGGGGAGCTGTTTTTT
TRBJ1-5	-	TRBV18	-	CASSPSSTGIGNQPQHF	TGTGCCAGCTCACCATCTAGTACAGGGATTGGCAATCAGCCCCAGCATTTT
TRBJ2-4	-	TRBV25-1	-	CASTGNLAKNIQYF	TGTGCCAGCACCGGGAATCTAGCCAAAAACATTCAGTACTTC
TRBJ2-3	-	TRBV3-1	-	CASSQPAGRTDTQYF	TGTGCCAGCAGCCAACCCGCGGGGCGCACAGATACGCAGTATTTT
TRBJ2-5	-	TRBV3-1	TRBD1	CATGQGRETQYF	TGTGCCACCGGACAGGGTCGGGAGACCCAGTACTTC
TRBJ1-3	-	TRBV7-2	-	CASSLGLRGSGNTIYF	TGTGCCAGCAGCTTAGGTCTGAGGGGCTCTGGAAACACCATATATTTT
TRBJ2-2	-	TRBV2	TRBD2	CASSPTSGEVTGELFF	TGTGCCAGCAGCCCTACTAGCGGAGAAGTCACCGGGGAGCTGTTTTTT
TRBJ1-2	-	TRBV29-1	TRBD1	CSVRTGRGKGYTF	TGCAGCGTAAGGACAGGACGGGGCAAAGGCTACACCTTC
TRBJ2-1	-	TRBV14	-	CASSQESWRGRNNEQFF	TGTGCCAGCAGCCAAGAAAGTTGGAGGGGGCGGAACAATGAGCAGTTCTTC
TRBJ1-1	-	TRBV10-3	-	CAISFALQGPNTEAFF	TGTGCCATCAGTTTTGCCTTACAGGGCCCGAACACTGAAGCTTTCTTT
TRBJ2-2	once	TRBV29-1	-	CSGRQGGTGELFF	TGCAGCGGTAGACAGGGAGGAACCGGGGAGCTGTTTTTT
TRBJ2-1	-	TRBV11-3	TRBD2	CASSPGGGNEQFF	TGTGCCAGCAGCCCGGGGGGAGGAAATGAGCAGTTCTTC
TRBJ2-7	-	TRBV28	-	CASERRYEQYF	TGTGCCAGCGAGAGGAGGTACGAGCAGTACTTC
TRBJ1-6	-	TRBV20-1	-	CSARSPGRVGNSPLHF	TGCAGTGCTAGATCTCCAGGGAGGGTGGGGAATTCACCCCTCCACTTT
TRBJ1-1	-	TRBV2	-	CASVGGNTEAFF	TGTGCCAGCGTTGGAGGGAACACTGAAGCTTTCTTT
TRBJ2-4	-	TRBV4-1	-	CASSQDLGARAKNIQYF	TGCGCCAGCAGCCAAGATTTGGGGGCCCGGGCCAAAAACATTCAGTACTTC
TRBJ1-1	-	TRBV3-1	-	CASSQGRTNTEAFF	TGTGCCAGCAGCCAGGGTCGGACTAACACTGAAGCTTTCTTT
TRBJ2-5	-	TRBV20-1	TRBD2	CSATWGGAGVETQYF	TGCAGTGCTACATGGGGTGGAGCGGGGGTTGAGACCCAGTACTTC
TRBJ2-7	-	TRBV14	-	CASGGRAYEQYF	TGTGCCAGCGGGGGCAGGGCGTACGAGCAGTACTTC